This T cell receptor (beta chain) was documented in a study of OX40 agonist ivuxolimab in advanced cancers. Whole-study context: Antecedent anti-PD-1, anti-PD-L1 or anti-CTLA-4 therapy was permissible, with roughly 40% having received some. One patient with hepatocellular carcinoma and two with cutaneous melanoma, three in all, had partial responses. Study conclusions and caveats: Doses of 0.1 to 3.0 mg/kg were accompanied by clonal expansion of CD4+ and CD8+ blood T cells by week 6. The expanded peripheral T cells' antigen specificity was not determined.

The assay was immunoSEQ multiplex PCR, and TCRdb's table has in-frame clones only and misses some. The data hold approximately 82,000 clones, with about 86% observed a single time. The V gene's germline CDR1 is PRHDT and CDR2 FYEKMQ (reference sequence). This CDR3 has 15 amino acids. About this clone: Its antigen is not known.

This TCR was sampled from an adult with an advanced solid tumor such as melanoma, head and neck, liver or kidney cancer. This sample comprised CD4+ or CD8+ T cells sorted from blood, obtained in a trial of the OX40 agonist ivuxolimab. J is TRBJ2-5 and V is TRBV13; a weak D match, TRBD1 (6 bases). The J call could be wrong; TRBJ2-7 is a better fit for the DNA end. The CDR3 DNA is TGTGCCAGCAGTCGACTTCAGGGACAAAACTACGAGCAGTACTTC. Translated, it gives CASSRLQGQNYEQYF.